This T cell receptor (beta chain) comes out of a study of long-term antiretroviral therapy in people with HIV. Study-level points and caveats: Diversity measured after ART increased yet remained under transplant donor controls.

To note about this clone: Its antigen remains unidentified.

An immunoSEQ assay, version v3.0, was performed at survey level. Sequencing was designed to cover about 35,000-55,000 T-cell genomes in each sample. Some clones are missing from TCRdb's copy, which holds only in-frame ones; the method was immunoSEQ multiplex PCR. There are 25,000 to 30,000 clones in the sample; roughly four fifths occur only once, and around 10% lies in the top ten. There are 17 residues in the CDR3. CDR1 and CDR2 (germline): SGHVS, FQNEAQ. V was pared by 4 bases and J by 2 bases, with 18 bases between. The receptor's source is a man aged 18 to 29 with HIV. This chain uses TRBV7-8 with TRBJ2-1; D might be TRBD2 (6 bases). This specimen consisted of unsorted PBMCs, obtained 0.8 years before starting antiretroviral therapy. CDR3 loop: CASSSRGAGRTYNEQFF. DNA for the CDR3: TGTGCCAGCAGCTCCCGGGGCGCGGGACGGACCTACAATGAGCAGTTCTTC.